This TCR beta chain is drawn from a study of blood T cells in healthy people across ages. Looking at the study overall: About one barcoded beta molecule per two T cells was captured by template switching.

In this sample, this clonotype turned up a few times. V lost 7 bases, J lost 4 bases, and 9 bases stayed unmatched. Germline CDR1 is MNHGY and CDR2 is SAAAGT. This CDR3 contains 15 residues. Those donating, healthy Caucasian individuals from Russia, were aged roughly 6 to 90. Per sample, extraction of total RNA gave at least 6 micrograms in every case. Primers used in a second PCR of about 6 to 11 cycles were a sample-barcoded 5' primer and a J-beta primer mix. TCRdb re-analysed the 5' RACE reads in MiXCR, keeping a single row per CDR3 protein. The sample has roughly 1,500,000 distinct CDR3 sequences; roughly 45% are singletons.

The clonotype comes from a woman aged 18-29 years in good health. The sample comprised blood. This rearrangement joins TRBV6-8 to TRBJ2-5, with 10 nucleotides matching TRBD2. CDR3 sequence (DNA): TGTGCCAGCATTACCCTAGCGGGAGAGGCAGAGACCCAGTACTTC. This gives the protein CASITLAGEAETQYF.